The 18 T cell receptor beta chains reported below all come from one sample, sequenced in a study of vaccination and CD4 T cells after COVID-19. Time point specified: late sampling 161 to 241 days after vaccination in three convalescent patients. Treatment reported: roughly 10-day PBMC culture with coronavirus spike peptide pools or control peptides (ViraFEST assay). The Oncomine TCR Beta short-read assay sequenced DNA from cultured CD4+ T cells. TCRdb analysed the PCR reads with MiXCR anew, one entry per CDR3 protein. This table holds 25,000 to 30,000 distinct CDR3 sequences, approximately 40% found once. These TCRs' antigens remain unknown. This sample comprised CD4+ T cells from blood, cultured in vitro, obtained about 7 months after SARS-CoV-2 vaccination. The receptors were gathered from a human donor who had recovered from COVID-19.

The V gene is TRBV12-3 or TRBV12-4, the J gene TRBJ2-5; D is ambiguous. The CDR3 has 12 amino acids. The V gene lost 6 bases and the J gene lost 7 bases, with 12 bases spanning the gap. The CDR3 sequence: CASSSRVATQYF. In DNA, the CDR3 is TGTGCCAGCAGCTCCCGGGTGGCGACCCAGTACTTC.

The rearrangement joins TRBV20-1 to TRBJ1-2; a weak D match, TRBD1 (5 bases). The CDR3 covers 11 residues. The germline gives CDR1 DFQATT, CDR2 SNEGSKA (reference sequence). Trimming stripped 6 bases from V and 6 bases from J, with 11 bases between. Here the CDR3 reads CSAGGGHGYTF. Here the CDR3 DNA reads TGCAGTGCGGGGGGTGGTCATGGCTACACCTTC.

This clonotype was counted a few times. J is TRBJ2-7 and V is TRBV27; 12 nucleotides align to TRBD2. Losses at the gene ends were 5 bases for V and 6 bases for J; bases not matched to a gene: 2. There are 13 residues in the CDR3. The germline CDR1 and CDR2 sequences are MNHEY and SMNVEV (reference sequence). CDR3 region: CASSLGLAGEQYF. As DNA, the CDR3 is TGTGCCAGCAGTCTGGGACTAGCGGGCGAGCAGTACTTC.

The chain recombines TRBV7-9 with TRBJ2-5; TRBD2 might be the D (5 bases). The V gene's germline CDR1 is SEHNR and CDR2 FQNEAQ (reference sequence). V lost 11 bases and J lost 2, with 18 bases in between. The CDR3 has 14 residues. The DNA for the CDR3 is TGTGCCGGCCGCGGCAGCGGAGCGCAAGAGACCCAGTACTTC. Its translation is CAGRGSGAQETQYF. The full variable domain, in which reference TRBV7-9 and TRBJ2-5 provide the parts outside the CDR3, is DTGVSQNPRHKITKRGQNVTFRCDPISEHNRLYWYRQTLGQGPEFLTYFQNEAQLEKSRLLSDRFSAERPKGSFSTLEIQRTEQGDSAMYLCAGRGSGAQETQYFGPGTRLLVL.

CDR3: CASSIKGQISEARGYYEQYF. CDR3 nucleotide sequence: TGTGCCAGTAGTATCAAAGGCCAGATATCGGAAGCGCGGGGATACTACGAGCAGTACTTC. The rearrangement joins TRBV19 to TRBJ2-7, with D perhaps TRBD2 (6 bases). V lost 3 bases and J lost 3, with 30 bases in between. CDR3 size: 20 residues. Germline V CDR1 and CDR2: LNHDA, SQIVND (reference sequence).

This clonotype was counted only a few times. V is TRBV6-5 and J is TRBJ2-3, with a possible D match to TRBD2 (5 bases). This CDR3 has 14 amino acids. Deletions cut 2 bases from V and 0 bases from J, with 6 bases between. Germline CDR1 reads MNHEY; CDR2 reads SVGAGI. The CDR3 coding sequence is TGTGCCAGCAGTTACGGCGGGAGCACAGATACGCAGTATTTT. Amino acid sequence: CASSYGGSTDTQYF.

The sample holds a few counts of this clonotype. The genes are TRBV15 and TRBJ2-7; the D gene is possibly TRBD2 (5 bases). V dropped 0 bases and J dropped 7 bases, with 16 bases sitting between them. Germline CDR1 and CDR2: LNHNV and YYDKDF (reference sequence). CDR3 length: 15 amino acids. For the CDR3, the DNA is TGTGCCACCAGCAGAGATTTTGGGAGTGTGTATGAGCAGTACTTC. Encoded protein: CATSRDFGSVYEQYF.

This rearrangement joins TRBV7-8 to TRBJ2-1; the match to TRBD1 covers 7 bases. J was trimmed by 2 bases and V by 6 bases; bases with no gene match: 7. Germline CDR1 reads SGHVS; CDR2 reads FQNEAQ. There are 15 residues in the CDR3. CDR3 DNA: TGTGCCAGCAGGTTCCGACAGGGCGCCTACAATGAGCAGTTCTTC. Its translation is CASRFRQGAYNEQFF.

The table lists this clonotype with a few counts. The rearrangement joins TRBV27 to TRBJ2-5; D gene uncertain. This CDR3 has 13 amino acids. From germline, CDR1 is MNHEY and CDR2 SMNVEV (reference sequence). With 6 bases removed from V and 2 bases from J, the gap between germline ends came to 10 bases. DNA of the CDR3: TGTGCCAGCAGCCGGAAAGTACAAGAGACCCAGTACTTC. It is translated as CASSRKVQETQYF.

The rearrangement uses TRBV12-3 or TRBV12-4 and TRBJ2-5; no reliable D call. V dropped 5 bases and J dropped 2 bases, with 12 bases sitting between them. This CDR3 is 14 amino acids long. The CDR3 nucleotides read TGTGCCAGCAGTCCCTGGACGAATCAAGAGACCCAGTACTTC. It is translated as CASSPWTNQETQYF.

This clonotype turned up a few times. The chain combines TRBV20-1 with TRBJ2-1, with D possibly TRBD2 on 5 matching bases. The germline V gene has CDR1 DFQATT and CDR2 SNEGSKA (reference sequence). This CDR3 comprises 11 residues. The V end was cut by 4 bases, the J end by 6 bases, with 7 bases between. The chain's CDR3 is CSATSSNEQFF. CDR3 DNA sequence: TGCAGTGCTACTAGCTCCAATGAGCAGTTCTTC.

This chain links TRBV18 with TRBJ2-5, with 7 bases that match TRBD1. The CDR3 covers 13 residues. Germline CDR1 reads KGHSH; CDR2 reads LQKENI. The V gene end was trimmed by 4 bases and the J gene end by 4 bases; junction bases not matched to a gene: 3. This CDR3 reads CASSRQGVETQYF. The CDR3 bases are TGTGCCAGCTCACGACAGGGAGTAGAGACCCAGTACTTC.

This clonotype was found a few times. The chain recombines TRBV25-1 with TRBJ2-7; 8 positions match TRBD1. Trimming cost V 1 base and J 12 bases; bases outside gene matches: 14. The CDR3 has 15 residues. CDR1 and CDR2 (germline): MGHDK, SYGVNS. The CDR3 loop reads CASSESGQANEIRYF. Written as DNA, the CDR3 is TGTGCCAGCAGTGAATCGGGACAGGCCAACGAGATTAGGTACTTC.

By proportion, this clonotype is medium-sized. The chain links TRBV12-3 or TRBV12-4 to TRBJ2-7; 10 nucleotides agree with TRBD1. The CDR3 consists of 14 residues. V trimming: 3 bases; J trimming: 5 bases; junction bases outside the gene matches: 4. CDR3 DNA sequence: TGTGCCAGCAGTTTGGACAGGGGGGTAGACGAGCAGTACTTC. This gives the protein CASSLDRGVDEQYF.

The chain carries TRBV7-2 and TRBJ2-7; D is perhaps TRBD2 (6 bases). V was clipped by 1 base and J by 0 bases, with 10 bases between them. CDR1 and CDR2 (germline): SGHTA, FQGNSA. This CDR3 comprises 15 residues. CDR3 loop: CASSLGSGVSYEQYF. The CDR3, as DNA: TGTGCCAGCAGCTTAGGTAGCGGAGTCTCCTACGAGCAGTACTTC.

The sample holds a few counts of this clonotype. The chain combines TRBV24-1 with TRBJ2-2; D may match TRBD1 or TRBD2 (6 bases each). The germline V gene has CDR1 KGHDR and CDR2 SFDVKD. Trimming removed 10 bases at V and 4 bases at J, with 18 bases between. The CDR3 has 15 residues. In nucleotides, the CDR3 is TGTGCCACTGGGGGGCCGCCGGGACGCACCGGGGAGCTGTTTTTT. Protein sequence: CATGGPPGRTGELFF.

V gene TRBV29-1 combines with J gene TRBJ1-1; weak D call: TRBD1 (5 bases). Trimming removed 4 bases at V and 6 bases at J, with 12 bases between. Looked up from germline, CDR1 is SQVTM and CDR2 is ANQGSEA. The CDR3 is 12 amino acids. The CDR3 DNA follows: TGCAGCGTTGGGGATCCGGGGGCTGAAGCTTTCTTT. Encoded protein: CSVGDPGAEAFF. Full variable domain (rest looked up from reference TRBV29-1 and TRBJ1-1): SAVISQKPSRDICQRGTSLTIQCQVDSQVTMMFWYRQQPGQSLTLIATANQGSEATYESGFVIDKFPISRPNLTFSTLTVSNMSPEDSSIYLCSVGDPGAEAFFGQGTRLTVV.

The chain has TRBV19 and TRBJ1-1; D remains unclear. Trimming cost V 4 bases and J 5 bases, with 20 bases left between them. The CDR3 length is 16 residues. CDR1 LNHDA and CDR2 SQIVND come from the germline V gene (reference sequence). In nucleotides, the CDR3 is TGTGCCAGTAGTAACCCTCCCAAAGGCCGTAGGACTGAAGCTTTCTTT. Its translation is CASSNPPKGRRTEAFF.